This entry concerns a single T cell receptor (beta chain). Its antigen is still unknown. This entry comes from a study of CD8+CD57+ T cells in acquired aplastic anemia. For the study at large: Sorted CD4+ and CD8+ cells gave an average of approximately 3.4 ug of DNA. Findings and limits, study-wide: Patients showed no significant difference from controls in CD8+ Simpson's diversity.

Before being chosen for sequencing, patients had shown CD8+CD57+ cell expansion by flow cytometry. Each patient carried a diagnosis of severe acquired aplastic anemia. The CDR3 is made up of 13 amino acids. With 4 bases removed from V and 4 bases from J, the gap between germline ends came to 11 bases. Genomic DNA was employed as the template in profiling TCR beta VDJ and CDR3. MiXCR was run by TCRdb on the reads, yielding one entry per CDR3 protein. This table holds under 200,000 distinct CDR3 sequences, 60% to 80% found once. The sample consisted of sorted CD4+, CD8+, or CD8+CD57+ T cells (not recorded which) from PBMCs. The genes are TRBV12-3 or TRBV12-4 and TRBJ2-7, with TRBD1 as a possible D gene (6 bases). The source is a human donor with aplastic anemia. The CDR3 nucleotides are TGTGCCAGCAGTTACGGGACACTTTACGAGCAGTACTTC. Protein: CASSYGTLYEQYF.